One sample yielded the 26 T cell receptor beta chains listed below, sequenced in a study of CD8+CD57+ T cells in acquired aplastic anemia. Genomic DNA templated the TCR beta VDJ and CDR3 profiling. TCRdb reanalysed the reads using MiXCR and keeps one entry per CDR3 protein. The table has approximately 220,000 distinct CDR3 sequences, 47% seen once. Sequencing was done on patients that had shown CD8+CD57+ cell expansion by flow cytometry. Sequences were obtained from sorted CD4+, CD8+, or CD8+CD57+ T cells (not recorded which) from PBMCs. The receptors were gathered from a human donor with aplastic anemia.

The chain links TRBV20-1 to TRBJ2-7, with 9 bases lining up with TRBD1. CDR3 size: 17 residues. Unmatched junction bases numbered 13, after V lost 0 bases and J lost 4 bases. Germline V gene data show CDR1 as DFQATT and CDR2 as SNEGSKA (reference sequence). CDR3: CSARDRDRGRERYEQYF. Here the CDR3 DNA reads TGCAGTGCTAGAGATCGTGACAGGGGGAGGGAGAGGTACGAGCAGTACTTC.

In regard to this clonotype: This may be a read error, as it is one base from a much larger clone. The rearrangement links TRBV6-1 to TRBJ2-7; TRBD1 agrees at 8 bases. The CDR3 covers 15 residues. The V gene's germline CDR1 is MNHNS and CDR2 SASEGT. CDR3 protein: CTSSYGTGSSYEQYF. In nucleotides, the CDR3 is TGTACCAGCAGTTACGGGACAGGATCATCCTACGAGCAGTACTTC.

This chain uses TRBV7-2 with TRBJ2-5; no clear D. This CDR3 has 14 residues. Trimming cost V 3 bases and J 5 bases, with 13 bases left between them. Germline V CDR1 and CDR2: SGHTA, FQGNSA. The CDR3 sequence: CASSLGPPRETQYF. The CDR3 DNA follows: TGTGCCAGCAGCTTGGGTCCTCCACGGGAGACCCAGTACTTC.

The table lists this clonotype with many counts. The rearrangement uses TRBV29-1 and TRBJ2-7; 7 nucleotides line up with TRBD2. Germline V gene lookup returns CDR1 SQVTM and CDR2 ANQGSEA. This CDR3 is built from 18 residues. V shed 1 base and J 3 bases; nucleotides not matched to a gene: 18. The CDR3 loop is CSVEGRSRGEGQVYEQYF. DNA of the CDR3: TGCAGCGTTGAAGGTCGGTCGAGAGGGGAGGGTCAGGTCTACGAGCAGTACTTC.

This clonotype was detected many times. The chain links TRBV7-9 to TRBJ1-4, with D possibly TRBD1 on 6 matching bases. V lost 3 bases and J lost 8, with 13 bases in between. From germline, CDR1 is SEHNR and CDR2 FQNEAQ (reference sequence). The CDR3 covers 14 residues. The CDR3 spells CASSFAPGGEKLFF. DNA of the CDR3: TGTGCCAGCAGCTTTGCTCCGGGGGGCGAAAAACTGTTTTTT.

This clonotype has only a few counts. This chain uses TRBV30 with TRBJ2-1, with a weak D call TRBD2 (7 bases). V was clipped by 5 bases and J by 2 bases, with 13 bases between them. Germline V gene lookup returns CDR1 GTSNPN and CDR2 SVGIG (reference sequence). The CDR3 has 14 residues. CDR3 sequence (DNA): TGTGCCTGGGAGGGGGGGGGAACCTACAATGAGCAGTTCTTC. This translates into CAWEGGGTYNEQFF.

This clonotype was detected a few times. The chain carries TRBV5-8 and TRBJ2-1, with D hard to call. Looked up from germline, CDR1 is SGHTS and CDR2 is YDEGEE. The ends were cut back, 2 bases at V and 10 bases at J, with 7 bases in the middle. This CDR3 is 11 amino acids long. CDR3 sequence (DNA): TGTGCCAGCAGCTTTTCTTCCGAGCAGTTCTTC. Translation gives CASSFSSEQFF.

This clonotype has at least ten counts. The rearrangement links TRBV3-1 to TRBJ2-1, with D possibly TRBD2 on 6 matching bases. With 4 bases removed from V and 6 bases from J, the gap between germline ends came to 10 bases. Germline-derived CDR1 and CDR2 are LGHDT and YNNKEL (reference sequence). This CDR3 region has 13 residues. CDR3 coding DNA: TGTGCCAGCAGCCCCAGACTAGTCAATGAGCAGTTCTTC. Its protein product is CASSPRLVNEQFF.

This clonotype was recorded a few times. V gene TRBV27 combines with J gene TRBJ2-1; 7 bases agree with TRBD2. Germline V gene lookup returns CDR1 MNHEY and CDR2 SMNVEV (reference sequence). The CDR3 covers 14 residues. V dropped 7 bases and J dropped 8; count of bases not matched to a gene: 11. CDR3 in amino acids: CASKYSGIWHEQFF. The CDR3 DNA is TGTGCCAGCAAGTACAGCGGGATCTGGCATGAGCAGTTCTTC.

This clonotype was recorded many times. The rearrangement joins TRBV9 to TRBJ2-7, with 9 bases fitting TRBD1. Germline V lookup: CDR1 SGDLS, CDR2 YYNGEE. Trimming cost V 4 bases and J 5 bases; bases outside gene matches: 10. The CDR3 length is 15 residues. The CDR3 loop is CASSSQQGARDEQYF. The CDR3 DNA reads as TGTGCCAGCAGCTCACAACAGGGGGCTCGAGACGAGCAGTACTTC.

The sample holds many counts of this clonotype. The genes are TRBV7-8 and TRBJ1-2; possible D gene TRBD1, 5 bases. Germline V gives CDR1 SGHVS, CDR2 FQNEAQ. This CDR3 comprises 16 residues. Trimming took 5 bases from V and 0 from J, leaving 16 bases between them. CDR3 protein: CASSHVRAGTNYGYTF. The CDR3 nucleotides read TGTGCCAGCAGCCACGTGCGGGCAGGGACTAACTATGGCTACACCTTC.

In this sample, this clonotype turned up many times. This chain connects TRBV14 to TRBJ2-7; TRBD1 is a possible D gene (6 bases). The CDR3 totals 14 residues. Deletions cut 4 bases from V and 6 bases from J, with 16 bases between. Germline CDR1 SGHDN, CDR2 FVKESK. Here the CDR3 DNA reads TGTGCCAGCAGCCCGACTAAATCAGGGGCCGAGCAGTACTTC. It translates to CASSPTKSGAEQYF.

The V and J genes are TRBV19 and TRBJ1-1; 7 positions agree with TRBD1. V dropped 11 bases and J dropped 3; count of bases not matched to a gene: 3. CDR3 length: 11 residues. Germline-derived CDR1 and CDR2 are LNHDA and SQIVND (reference sequence). The CDR3 loop is CAEQGHTEAFF. In DNA form, the CDR3 reads TGTGCCGAACAGGGGCACACTGAAGCTTTCTTT.

This clonotype was picked up many times. The chain carries TRBV6-1 and TRBJ1-6; the D is unclear. V lost 3 bases, J lost 7 bases, and 10 bases lay in between. Germline CDR1 reads MNHNS; CDR2 reads SASEGT. The CDR3 consists of 14 residues. CDR3 protein: CASSDPSGNSPLHF. The DNA of the CDR3 is TGTGCCAGCAGTGATCCCTCGGGGAATTCACCCCTCCACTTT.

Regarding this clonotype: This may arise from a read error, as a much more abundant clone is one base away. The CDR3 DNA reads TGTGCCAGCAGCTTACCCAGCCCCAGAGAAGCTTTCTTT. Translating gives CASSLPSPREAFF. The V gene is TRBV7-6, the J gene TRBJ1-1; unclear D gene. Trimming pared 2 bases from V and 8 bases from J, leaving 12 bases between. Germline assignment: CDR1 SGHVS and CDR2 FNYEAQ. The CDR3 is 13 amino acids.

The CDR3 nucleotides are TGTGCCAGCAGCGTCCGGGCTGCGGGTACTACTGAAGCTTTCTTT. Protein product: CASSVRAAGTTEAFF. This rearrangement joins TRBV9 to TRBJ1-1, with D unclear. The CDR3 runs 15 residues. Germline CDR1 SGDLS, CDR2 YYNGEE. Trimming took 2 bases from V and 5 from J, leaving 16 bases between them.

V gene TRBV29-1 combines with J gene TRBJ1-2, with D tentatively TRBD1 (6 bases). V shed 7 bases and J shed 7 bases, with 19 bases lying between them. The V gene's germline CDR1 is SQVTM and CDR2 ANQGSEA. The CDR3 loop spans 13 amino acids. DNA for the CDR3: TGCAGCGCCTCCGGGACACCCGTCGGTGGCTACACCTTC. This gives the protein CSASGTPVGGYTF.

The chain uses TRBV7-3 and TRBJ2-7, with 8 bases identical to TRBD1. V lost 2 bases, J lost 7 bases, and 7 bases stayed unmatched. CDR1 is SGHTA, CDR2 FQGTGA, per germline. There are 14 residues in the CDR3. CDR3 loop: CASSLDRGGGEQYF. DNA of the CDR3: TGTGCCAGCAGCTTAGACAGGGGTGGGGGTGAGCAGTACTTC.

This clonotype has a count of ten or more. The chain is built from TRBV20-1 and TRBJ1-1, with 8 bases fitting TRBD1. CDR3 size: 14 residues. Germline V lookup: CDR1 DFQATT, CDR2 SNEGSKA (reference sequence). Losses at the gene ends were 3 bases for V and 8 bases for J; bases not matched to a gene: 11. DNA of the CDR3: TGCAGTGCTAGGGGATCGGACAGGGAAGGCGAAGCTTTCTTT. Translating it yields CSARGSDREGEAFF.

The V gene is TRBV19, the J gene TRBJ2-3; the match to TRBD2 covers 7 bases. The CDR3 runs to 16 residues. The J segment lost 5 bases and the V segment lost 3 bases, leaving 11 bases of the junction unmatched. The germline V gene has CDR1 LNHDA and CDR2 SQIVND (reference sequence). CDR3 loop: CASSIPSGEGIDTQYF. The DNA of the CDR3 is TGTGCCAGTAGTATCCCTAGCGGTGAAGGTATAGATACGCAGTATTTT. The variable domain in full, with the rest retrieved from reference TRBV19 and TRBJ2-3, is DGGITQSPKYLFRKEGQNVTLSCEQNLNHDAMYWYRQDPGQGLRLIYYSQIVNDFQKGDIAEGYSVSREKKESFPLTVTSAQKNPTAFYLCASSIPSGEGIDTQYFGPGTRLTVL.

Ten or more counts support this clonotype. The J gene is TRBJ2-2, the V gene TRBV6-4; D possibly matches TRBD1 or TRBD2 (5 bases each). In germline, CDR1 is MRHNA, CDR2 SNTAGT. The V end lost 5 bases, the J end lost 1 base, and 11 bases lay between the germline ends. CDR3 length: 15 amino acids. The DNA of the CDR3 is TGTGCCAGCAGTAGAGGGGACCTGAACACCGGGGAGCTGTTTTTT. Translation gives CASSRGDLNTGELFF.

The table lists this clonotype with many counts. The chain employs TRBV12-3 or TRBV12-4 and TRBJ2-2; 13 bases are a match to TRBD2. J was trimmed by 2 bases and V by 10 bases; bases with no gene match: 10. This CDR3 is 17 amino acids long. CDR3 amino acids: CATTRGLAGENTGELFF. DNA for the CDR3: TGTGCCACCACACGAGGACTAGCGGGGGAAAACACCGGGGAGCTGTTTTTT.

The V call is TRBV24-1, the J call TRBJ2-5, with D possibly being TRBD2 (5 bases). The CDR3 loop spans 15 amino acids. Between the trimmed V and J ends, which lost 6 bases and 5 bases, there was a span of 18 bases. The germline gives CDR1 KGHDR, CDR2 SFDVKD. CDR3 in amino acids: CATSSPKAAGETQYF. The CDR3 nucleotides are TGTGCCACCAGTTCCCCGAAAGCGGCTGGGGAGACCCAGTACTTC.

This clonotype was seen a handful of times. The chain recombines TRBV27 with TRBJ2-3, with 10 bases fitting TRBD2. Looked up from germline, CDR1 is MNHEY and CDR2 is SMNVEV (reference sequence). Trimming removed 7 bases from V and 6 bases from J; junction bases left unmatched: 7. The CDR3 length is 14 residues. CDR3 residues: CASTFSGGFDTQYF. In nucleotides, the CDR3 is TGTGCCAGCACCTTTAGCGGGGGGTTTGATACGCAGTATTTT.

In its sample, this clonotype was seen many times. This chain connects TRBV5-5 to TRBJ1-2, with TRBD1 matching over 12 bases. Germline values: CDR1 SGHKS, CDR2 YYEKEE (reference sequence). The CDR3 length is 16 residues. V trimming: 1 base; J trimming: 8 bases; junction bases outside the gene matches: 9. The CDR3 sequence is CASSLWGQGASKGYTF. The CDR3, as DNA: TGTGCCAGCAGCTTGTGGGGACAGGGGGCAAGTAAAGGCTACACCTTC.

This clonotype was counted only a few times. V usage is TRBV7-2 and J usage is TRBJ2-5, with unresolved D. The CDR3 spans 12 residues. Trimming removed 2 bases from V and 5 bases from J, with 6 bases in between. CDR1 is SGHTA and CDR2 is FQGNSA in the germline V gene. The CDR3 DNA is TGTGCCAGCAGCTTAATGTCCGAGACCCAGTACTTC. It translates to CASSLMSETQYF.